These T cell receptor beta chains were read from a single sample in a study of cytomegalovirus exposure and HLA in healthy donors. The data were produced by immunoSEQ multiplex PCR, yet TCRdb's version contains in-frame clones alone and is incomplete. The sample lists some 150,000 clones; roughly 77% were seen once. The sequenced sample consisted of PBMCs. The receptors originated from a man in his thirties or forties in good health and CMV-seropositive. The CDR3 runs from the conserved cysteine through the conserved F or W. The order of the fields is clone size, J gene, D gene, V gene, CDR3 protein, CDR3 DNA. The D gene is left open where the match is weak. Clone size is shown for a subset of rows, as once, few, many or a class of expanded clone.

few	TRBJ2-1	.	TRBV15	CATSSPVENEQFF	TGTGCCACCAGCAGTCCGGTTGAGAATGAGCAGTTCTTC
.	TRBJ2-7	TRBD1	TRBV9	CASSTWTGHEQYF	TGTGCCAGCAGCACATGGACAGGGCACGAGCAGTACTTC
.	TRBJ2-5	TRBD2	TRBV4-2	CASSQGIERGARETQYF	TGTGCCAGCAGCCAAGGAATTGAGCGGGGGGCAAGGGAGACCCAGTACTTC
few	TRBJ2-5	TRBD1	TRBV30	CAWSAGTGGAETQYF	TGTGCCTGGAGCGCCGGGACAGGGGGCGCGGAGACCCAGTACTTC
.	TRBJ2-1	TRBD2	TRBV29-1	CSVEAGGYNEQFF	TGCAGCGTTGAAGCGGGGGGCTACAATGAGCAGTTCTTC
.	TRBJ1-5	.	TRBV5-5	CASSPREGYQPQHF	TGTGCCAGCAGCCCGCGTGAGGGCTATCAGCCCCAGCATTTT
.	TRBJ1-5	TRBD1	TRBV6-1	CASSVQQGAGQPQHF	TGTGCCAGCAGTGTACAGCAGGGGGCAGGACAGCCCCAGCATTTT
.	TRBJ1-6	.	TRBV27	CASRTGNGPYSPLHF	TGTGCCAGCAGGACCGGGAACGGCCCTTATTCACCCCTCCACTTT
once	TRBJ1-2	.	TRBV7-2	CASSPQTGHTGGYTF	TGTGCCAGCAGCCCACAAACAGGGCATACGGGGGGCTACACCTTC
.	TRBJ1-4	.	TRBV25-1	CAVMGEANEKLFF	TGTGCCGTGATGGGGGAGGCTAATGAAAAACTGTTTTTT
.	TRBJ2-2	.	TRBV5-1	CASIPYPGQNTGELFF	TGCGCCAGCATCCCTTATCCGGGACAGAACACCGGGGAGCTGTTTTTT
.	TRBJ1-2	TRBD1	TRBV11-2	CASSSGTGGGYTF	TGTGCCAGCAGTTCCGGGACAGGGGGCGGCTACACCTTC
few	TRBJ1-5	.	TRBV28	CASSLGSRRIYSNQPQHF	TGTGCCAGCAGTTTAGGATCCCGGCGGATTTATAGCAATCAGCCCCAGCATTTT
.	TRBJ2-4	TRBD1	TRBV19	CASSIGQGATNIQYF	TGTGCCAGTAGTATTGGACAGGGGGCTACGAACATTCAGTACTTC
.	TRBJ1-2	.	TRBV28	CASSLRTIYGYTF	TGTGCCAGCAGTTTAAGGACAATATATGGCTACACCTTC
.	TRBJ1-1	TRBD1	TRBV5-1	CASSLGQGVYTEAFF	TGCGCCAGCAGCTTGGGACAGGGGGTATACACTGAAGCTTTCTTT
.	TRBJ2-3	TRBD2	TRBV15	CATSTSFGTSGGEGSQYF	TGTGCCACCAGCACCAGCTTCGGGACTAGCGGGGGGGAGGGTTCGCAGTATTTT
.	TRBJ2-7	TRBD2	TRBV13	CASSRATSGGRGEQYF	TGTGCCAGCAGCCGCGCGACTAGCGGGGGGCGCGGCGAGCAGTACTTC
.	TRBJ1-1	TRBD1	TRBV10-2	CASVGQGVPMNTEAFF	TGCGCCAGTGTTGGACAGGGTGTACCCATGAACACTGAAGCTTTCTTT
.	TRBJ2-3	TRBD2	TRBV6-5	CASSWTSATDTQYF	TGTGCCAGCAGCTGGACTAGCGCCACAGATACGCAGTATTTT
few	TRBJ2-7	TRBD1	TRBV4-1	CASSQNRGYEQYF	TGCGCCAGCAGCCAAAACAGGGGCTACGAGCAGTACTTC
once	TRBJ2-5	TRBD1	TRBV9	CASSEGTGVQTQYF	TGTGCCAGCAGCGAGGGGACAGGGGTCCAGACCCAGTACTTC
.	TRBJ1-1	.	TRBV6-5	CASRRGGNTEAFF	TGTGCCAGCAGGAGGGGGGGGAACACTGAAGCTTTCTTT
.	TRBJ2-3	.	TRBV6-5	CASTNSAGSGDTQYF	TGTGCCAGCACCAACTCGGCAGGGTCGGGAGATACGCAGTATTTT
.	TRBJ2-7	TRBD2	TRBV7-9	CASSLGQPGGDEQYF	TGTGCCAGCAGCTTAGGGCAGCCGGGGGGGGACGAGCAGTACTTC
few	TRBJ1-6	.	TRBV7-3	CASSLLGNDSPLHF	TGTGCCAGCAGCTTACTCGGGAATGATTCACCCCTCCACTTT
.	TRBJ1-4	.	TRBV5-1	CASSLVSGATTNEKLFF	TGCGCCAGCAGCTTGGTGTCAGGGGCCACAACTAATGAAAAACTGTTTTTT